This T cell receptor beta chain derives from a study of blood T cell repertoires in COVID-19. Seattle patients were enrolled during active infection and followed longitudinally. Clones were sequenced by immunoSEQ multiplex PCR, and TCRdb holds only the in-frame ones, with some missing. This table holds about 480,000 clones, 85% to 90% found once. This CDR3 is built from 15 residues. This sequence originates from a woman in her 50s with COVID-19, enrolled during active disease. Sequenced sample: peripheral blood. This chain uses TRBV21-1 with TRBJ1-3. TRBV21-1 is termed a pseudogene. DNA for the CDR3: TGTGCCAGCAGCAGGCGGGACGGCTCTGGAAACACCATATATTTT. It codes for CASSRRDGSGNTIYF.